This TCR beta chain was identified during a study of blood T cell repertoires in COVID-19. On the study more broadly: The cDNA or gDNA used as material had been derived from T cells, B-cell-depleted T cells, or PBMCs.

Germline V CDR1 and CDR2: SGHRS, YFSETQ. V was shortened by 1 base and J by 6 bases, with 19 bases between the two germline ends. CDR3 length: 16 residues. Source study methods: Nucleated cell counts were estimated from reference gene primer amplification. Method: immunoSEQ multiplex PCR; TCRdb's copy keeps in-frame clones and lacks some. The DNA gave D and trimming, while V, J and clone size come from that table. The table includes roughly 150,000 clones, 84% detected once. What was sequenced was peripheral blood. The receptor's source is a man aged 65-85 years with active or convalescent COVID-19. The chain links TRBV5-1 to TRBJ1-1; D is perhaps TRBD1 (5 bases). The CDR3 DNA sequence: TGCGCCAGCAGCTTGACGCCCCTCCAGGGTTTTTCTGAAGCTTTCTTT. Translating gives CASSLTPLQGFSEAFF.